This record looks at one TCR beta chain sequence and its context. Its antigen is as yet unknown. This sample is drawn from a study of blood T cells in healthy people across ages. The study, taken as a whole, reports: Observed TCR beta diversity per million T cells went down as age went up. This fall followed a roughly linear course with age.

This CDR3 is 14 amino acids long. Per the germline V gene, CDR1 is SGHNT and CDR2 is YYREEE (reference sequence). The study drew donors from healthy Caucasian individuals in Russia aged 6 to 90. A second PCR of 7 to 11 cycles used a sample-barcoded 5' primer and a J-beta primer mix. TCRdb processed the 5' RACE reads anew with MiXCR; each CDR3 protein has one entry. In the table there are hundreds of thousands of distinct CDR3 sequences, around a quarter of which are singletons. The same sample was also used in a study of T cells of mothers and their children. As that report states: Researchers put all of the extracted RNA into cDNA synthesis, using roughly 1.4 ug per 15 ul. Related and unrelated pairs show similar thymic shaping of TCR recombination output.

This chain links TRBV5-4 with TRBJ2-1; D ambiguous. The J call may be wrong; the DNA end is better matched by TRBJ2-5. Sequences were obtained from blood. This TCR came from a boy between 10 and 17 years old in good health. CDR3 in DNA: TGTGCCAGCAGCTTGGAGGGTTACCGAGAGACCCAGTACTTC. Amino acid sequence: CASSLEGYRETQYF.